The clone carrying this T cell receptor beta chain was observed many times. The data derive from a study of T cells in Graves' hyperthyroidism and ophthalmopathy. The ends were cut back, 2 bases at V and 5 bases at J, with 15 bases in the middle. This CDR3 has 15 amino acids. Duration under 3 months, a NOSPECS grade of at least 4, and a Clinical Activity Score of at least 3 characterized the ophthalmopathy patients. Orbital computed tomography, thyroid ultrasound, serum thyroxine and TRAb, and clinical symptoms together informed the diagnoses. Fresh peripheral blood, around 9.2 ml of it, supplied the PBMCs. Amplified TCR beta CDR3 regions came from RNA transcripts. TCR CDR3 regions were first amplified by RT-PCR with HTBI primers. TCRdb called the multiplex PCR reads again in MiXCR, with one record for every CDR3 protein. The sample includes about 250,000 distinct CDR3 sequences, around 22% seen only once; the top ten take around two thirds.

Sequencing was performed on blood. The V call is TRBV12-3 or TRBV12-4, the J call TRBJ2-5; D may be TRBD1 (6 bases). The source is a man younger than 45 with Graves' ophthalmopathy. CDR3 DNA: TGTGCCAGCAGTTTAACCGAGACAGGTCTGGAGACCCAGTACTTC. Protein: CASSLTETGLETQYF.